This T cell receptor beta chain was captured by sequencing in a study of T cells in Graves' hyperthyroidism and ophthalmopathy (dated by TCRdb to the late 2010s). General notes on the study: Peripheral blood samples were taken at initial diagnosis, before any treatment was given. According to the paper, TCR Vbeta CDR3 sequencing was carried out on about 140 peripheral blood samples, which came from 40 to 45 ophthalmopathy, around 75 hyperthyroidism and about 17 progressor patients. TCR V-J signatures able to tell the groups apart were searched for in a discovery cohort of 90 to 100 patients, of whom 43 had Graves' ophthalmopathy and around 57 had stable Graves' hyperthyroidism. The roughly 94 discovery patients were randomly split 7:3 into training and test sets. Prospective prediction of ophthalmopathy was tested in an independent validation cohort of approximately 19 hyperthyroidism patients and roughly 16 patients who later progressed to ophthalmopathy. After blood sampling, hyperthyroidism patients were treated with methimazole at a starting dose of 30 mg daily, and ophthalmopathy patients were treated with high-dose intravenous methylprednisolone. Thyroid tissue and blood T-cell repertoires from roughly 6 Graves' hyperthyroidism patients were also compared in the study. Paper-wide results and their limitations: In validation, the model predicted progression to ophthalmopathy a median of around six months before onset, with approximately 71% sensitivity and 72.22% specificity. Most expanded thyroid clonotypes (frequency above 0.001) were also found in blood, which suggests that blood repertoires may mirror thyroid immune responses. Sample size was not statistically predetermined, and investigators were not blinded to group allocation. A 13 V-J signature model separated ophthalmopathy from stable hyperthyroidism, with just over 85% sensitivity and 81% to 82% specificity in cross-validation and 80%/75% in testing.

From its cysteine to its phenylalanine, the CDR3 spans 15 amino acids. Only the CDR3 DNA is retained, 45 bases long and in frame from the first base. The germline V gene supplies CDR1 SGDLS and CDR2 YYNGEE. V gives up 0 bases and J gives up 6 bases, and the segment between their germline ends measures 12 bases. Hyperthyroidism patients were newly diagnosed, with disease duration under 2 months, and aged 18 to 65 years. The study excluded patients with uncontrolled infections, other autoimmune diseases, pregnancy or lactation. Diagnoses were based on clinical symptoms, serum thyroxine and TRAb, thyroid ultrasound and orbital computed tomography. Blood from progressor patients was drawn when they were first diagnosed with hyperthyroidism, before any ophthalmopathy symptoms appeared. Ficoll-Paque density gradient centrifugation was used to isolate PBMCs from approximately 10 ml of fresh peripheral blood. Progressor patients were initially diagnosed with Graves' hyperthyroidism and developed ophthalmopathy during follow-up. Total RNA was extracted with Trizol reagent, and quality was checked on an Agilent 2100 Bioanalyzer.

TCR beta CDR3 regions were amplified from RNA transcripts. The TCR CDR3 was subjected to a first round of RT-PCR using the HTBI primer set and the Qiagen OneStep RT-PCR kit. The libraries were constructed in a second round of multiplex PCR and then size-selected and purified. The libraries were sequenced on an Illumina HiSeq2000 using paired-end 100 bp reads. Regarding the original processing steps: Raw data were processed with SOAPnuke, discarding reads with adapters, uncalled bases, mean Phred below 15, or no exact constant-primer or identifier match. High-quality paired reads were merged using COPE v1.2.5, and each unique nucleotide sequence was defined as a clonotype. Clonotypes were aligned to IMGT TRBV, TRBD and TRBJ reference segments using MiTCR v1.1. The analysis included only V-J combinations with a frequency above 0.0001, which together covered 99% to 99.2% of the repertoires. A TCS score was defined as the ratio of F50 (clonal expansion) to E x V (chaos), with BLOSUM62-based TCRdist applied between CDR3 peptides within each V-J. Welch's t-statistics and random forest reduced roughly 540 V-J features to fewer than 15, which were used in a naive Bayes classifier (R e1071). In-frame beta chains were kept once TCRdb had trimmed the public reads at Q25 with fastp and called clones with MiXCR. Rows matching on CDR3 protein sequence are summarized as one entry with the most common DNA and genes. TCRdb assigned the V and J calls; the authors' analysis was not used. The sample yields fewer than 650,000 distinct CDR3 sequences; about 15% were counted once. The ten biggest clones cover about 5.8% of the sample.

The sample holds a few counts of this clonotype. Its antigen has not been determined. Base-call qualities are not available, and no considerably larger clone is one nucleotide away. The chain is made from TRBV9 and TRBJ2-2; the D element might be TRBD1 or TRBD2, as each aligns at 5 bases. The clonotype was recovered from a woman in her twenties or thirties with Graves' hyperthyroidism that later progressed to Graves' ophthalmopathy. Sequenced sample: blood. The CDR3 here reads CASSVVGDVAGELFF. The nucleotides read TGTGCCAGCAGCGTAGTGGGGGACGTCGCCGGGGAGCTGTTTTTT.